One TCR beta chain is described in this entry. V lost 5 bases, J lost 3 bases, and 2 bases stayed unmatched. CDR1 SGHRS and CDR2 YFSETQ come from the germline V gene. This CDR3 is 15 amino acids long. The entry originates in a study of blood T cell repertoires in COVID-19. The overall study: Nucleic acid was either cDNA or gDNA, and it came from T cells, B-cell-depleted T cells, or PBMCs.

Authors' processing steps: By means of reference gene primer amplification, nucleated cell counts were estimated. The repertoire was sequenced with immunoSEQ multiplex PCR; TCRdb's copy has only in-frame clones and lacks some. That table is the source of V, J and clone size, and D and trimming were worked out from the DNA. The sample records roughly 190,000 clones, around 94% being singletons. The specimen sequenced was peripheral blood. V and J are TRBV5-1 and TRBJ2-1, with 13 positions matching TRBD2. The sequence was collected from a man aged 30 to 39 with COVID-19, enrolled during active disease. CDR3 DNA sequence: TGCGCCAGCAGTCGACTAGCGGGGGGCTACAATGAGCAGTTCTTC. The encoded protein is CASSRLAGGYNEQFF.